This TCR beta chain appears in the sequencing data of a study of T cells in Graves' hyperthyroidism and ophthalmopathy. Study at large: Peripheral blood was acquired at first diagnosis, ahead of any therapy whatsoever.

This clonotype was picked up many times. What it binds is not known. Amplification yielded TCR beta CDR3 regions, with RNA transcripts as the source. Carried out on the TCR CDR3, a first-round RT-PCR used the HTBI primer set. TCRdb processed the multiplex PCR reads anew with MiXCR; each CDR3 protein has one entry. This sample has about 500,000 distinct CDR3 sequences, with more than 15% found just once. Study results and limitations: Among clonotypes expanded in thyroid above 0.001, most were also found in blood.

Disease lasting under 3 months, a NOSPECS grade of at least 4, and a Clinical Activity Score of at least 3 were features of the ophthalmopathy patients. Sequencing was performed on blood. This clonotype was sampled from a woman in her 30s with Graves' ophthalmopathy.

The CDR3 reads CASKKSSTDTQYF. For the CDR3, the DNA is TGTGCCAGCAAAAAGTCTAGCACAGATACGCAGTATTTT. The chain employs TRBV28 and TRBJ2-3; D is undetermined. The germline V gene has CDR1 MDHEN and CDR2 SYDVKM. V shed 7 bases and J shed 0 bases, with 8 bases lying between them. This CDR3 contains 13 residues.